The 10 T cell receptor beta chains in this list originate from one sample, sequenced in a study of OX40 agonist ivuxolimab in advanced cancers. Profiling relied on immunoSEQ multiplex PCR, and the TCRdb table lists in-frame clones only, not all of them. Among tens of thousands of clones listed, 65% to 85% were seen once. The sample was CD4+ or CD8+ T cells sorted from blood, taken in a trial of the OX40 agonist ivuxolimab. The receptors come from an adult with an advanced solid tumor such as melanoma, head and neck, liver or kidney cancer.

The chain combines TRBV27 with TRBJ1-4; tentatively, D is TRBD1 (5 bases). V lost 6 bases to trimming and J lost 8 bases, with 13 bases between them. This CDR3 has 13 residues. Germline CDR1 MNHEY, CDR2 SMNVEV (reference sequence). The CDR3 region has the DNA TGTGCCAGCAGCCGGACGGGGGAGGAAAAACTGTTTTTT. Protein sequence: CASSRTGEEKLFF.

The genes are TRBV2 and TRBJ2-3, with a tentative D call TRBD2 (5 bases). Trimming took off 0 bases at V and 3 bases at J, with 10 bases between the two ends. The CDR3 consists of 15 residues. The germline gives CDR1 SNHLY, CDR2 FYNNEI. This CDR3 reads CASSEALGETDTQYF. In nucleotides, the CDR3 is TGTGCCAGCAGTGAAGCGCTTGGGGAGACAGATACGCAGTATTTT.

The chain links TRBV6-1 to TRBJ2-2; no clear D gene. This CDR3 has 14 residues. CDR1 is MNHNS, CDR2 SASEGT, per germline. Trimming left V 4 bases short and J 3 bases short, with 9 bases between. CDR3 amino acids: CASSVFGYTGELFF. The DNA of the CDR3 is TGTGCCAGCAGTGTATTTGGGTACACCGGGGAGCTGTTTTTT.

The chain joins TRBV19 to TRBJ2-1; D uncertain. This CDR3 is 15 amino acids long. V lost 5 bases, J lost 5 bases, and 16 bases lay in between. The germline V gene has CDR1 LNHDA and CDR2 SQIVND (reference sequence). CDR3 sequence: CASSPGSKFNNEQFF. DNA for the CDR3: TGTGCCAGTAGTCCCGGATCAAAGTTTAACAATGAGCAGTTCTTC.

The chain recombines TRBV30 with TRBJ1-1; the D gene is possibly TRBD1 (5 bases). The length of the CDR3 is 12 residues. V shed 5 bases and J shed 10 bases, with 17 bases lying between them. The germline CDR1 and CDR2 sequences are GTSNPN and SVGIG (reference sequence). The CDR3 loop is CAWGRLEGRAFF. CDR3 DNA: TGTGCCTGGGGACGTTTAGAGGGGAGAGCTTTCTTT.

The CDR3 sequence: CASSRGLAGGRETQYF. The CDR3 coding sequence is TGTGCCAGCAGTCGAGGACTAGCGGGAGGTCGTGAGACCCAGTACTTC. This sequence joins TRBV2 and TRBJ2-5; TRBD2 matches at 14 bases. The V gene's germline CDR1 is SNHLY and CDR2 FYNNEI. J gave up 5 bases and V 5 bases, and 7 bases lay outside the gene matches. CDR3 length: 16 residues.

The table lists this clone with a count of one. The V and J genes are TRBV4-1 and TRBJ2-5; 9 bases agree with TRBD2. The CDR3 runs 17 residues. CDR1 is MGHRA, CDR2 YSYEKL, per germline. The junction had 8 bases not matched to a gene; V was cut back by 2 bases and J by 1 base. CDR3: CASSQPPAGGPQETQYF. The CDR3 DNA follows: TGCGCCAGCAGCCAACCCCCAGCGGGGGGTCCCCAAGAGACCCAGTACTTC.

This clone was seen more than once but under ten times. This chain uses TRBV11-2 with TRBJ2-3; no clear D. There are 13 residues in the CDR3. CDR1 SGHAT and CDR2 FQNNGV come from the germline V gene. With 0 bases removed from V and 10 bases from J, the gap between germline ends came to 11 bases. CDR3 residues: CASSLDLPFAQYF. DNA of the CDR3: TGTGCCAGCAGCTTAGATCTACCGTTCGCGCAGTATTTT.

This chain joins TRBV7-9 and TRBJ2-5; TRBD1 agrees at 11 bases. This CDR3 region has 15 residues. V shed 5 bases, J shed 4 bases, and the junction held 6 bases outside the gene matches. Germline V gives CDR1 SEHNR, CDR2 FQNEAQ (reference sequence). The CDR3 loop is CASSPGTGGLETQYF. The CDR3 DNA reads as TGTGCCAGCAGCCCTGGGACAGGGGGATTAGAGACCCAGTACTTC.

The chain carries TRBV5-4 and TRBJ1-4, with D unclear. Between the trimmed V and J ends, which lost 1 base and 8 bases, there was a span of 12 bases. The CDR3 length is 14 residues. Germline loops: CDR1 SGHNT, CDR2 YYREEE (reference sequence). The CDR3 spells CASSLLGRSEKLFF. For the CDR3, the DNA is TGTGCCAGCAGCTTGTTAGGGCGTAGCGAAAAACTGTTTTTT.